Given below is one T cell receptor beta chain in context. Its target is unknown. Investigators profiled TCR beta VDJ and CDR3 from genomic DNA template. TCRdb reanalysed the reads using MiXCR and keeps one entry per CDR3 protein. The sample carries approximately 98,000 distinct CDR3 sequences, 40% to 65% recorded once. With V trimmed by 1 base and J by 4 bases, 1 base remained unmatched. Germline loops: CDR1 SGHAT, CDR2 FQNNGV. The CDR3 runs to 15 residues. This specimen comes from a study of CD8+CD57+ T cells in acquired aplastic anemia. Study results and caveats: Patients showed no significant difference from controls in CD8+ Simpson's diversity.

The V call is TRBV11-2, the J call TRBJ2-3, with 11 bases fitting TRBD1. The TCR was taken from a human donor in good health, serving as a control. Input material: sorted CD4+, CD8+, or CD8+CD57+ T cells (not recorded which) from PBMCs. For the CDR3, the DNA is TGTGCCAGCAGCTTAGTGGGACAGGGGGCAGATACGCAGTATTTT. Translating it yields CASSLVGQGADTQYF. The full variable domain, rest sourced from reference TRBV11-2 and TRBJ2-3, is EAGVAQSPRYKIIEKRQSVAFWCNPISGHATLYWYQQILGQGPKLLIQFQNNGVVDDSQLPKDRFSAERLKGVDSTLKIQPAKLEDSAVYLCASSLVGQGADTQYFGPGTRLTVL.